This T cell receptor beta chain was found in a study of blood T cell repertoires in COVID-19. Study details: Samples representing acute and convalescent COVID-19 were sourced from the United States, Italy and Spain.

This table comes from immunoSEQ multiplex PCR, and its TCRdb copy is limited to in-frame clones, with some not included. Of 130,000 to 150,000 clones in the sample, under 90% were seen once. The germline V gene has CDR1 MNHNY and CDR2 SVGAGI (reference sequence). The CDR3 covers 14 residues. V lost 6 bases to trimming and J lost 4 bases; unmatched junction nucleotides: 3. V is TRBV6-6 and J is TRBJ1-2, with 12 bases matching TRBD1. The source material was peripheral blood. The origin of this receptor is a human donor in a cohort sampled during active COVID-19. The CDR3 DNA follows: TGTGCCAGCAGGGGACAGGGGGCGATCTATGGCTACACCTTC. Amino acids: CASRGQGAIYGYTF.